The 29 T cell receptor beta chains listed next were all sequenced from one sample in a study of T cells in Graves' hyperthyroidism and ophthalmopathy. TCR beta CDR3 regions were amplified from RNA transcripts. First-round RT-PCR targeting the TCR CDR3 was performed with the HTBI primer set. TCRdb itself ran the multiplex PCR reads through MiXCR, one entry per CDR3 protein. Seen here are roughly 800,000 distinct CDR3 sequences, roughly 37% observed once, and the top ten hold approximately 8.7%. Sequenced sample: blood. These receptors were taken from a man between 18 and 35 years old with Graves' hyperthyroidism.

This clonotype was detected a few times. This sequence joins TRBV7-8 and TRBJ1-1; D is possibly TRBD1 (6 bases). This CDR3 region has 15 residues. The germline CDR1 and CDR2 sequences are SGHVS and FQNEAQ. Trimming removed 5 bases from V and 1 base from J, with 14 bases in between. DNA for the CDR3: TGTGCCAGCAGCCCTATGGGGGGGCGGAACACTGAAGCTTTCTTT. Protein sequence: CASSPMGGRNTEAFF.

This clonotype appeared a single time. V is TRBV20-1 and J is TRBJ1-2; D remains ambiguous. V was clipped by 5 bases and J by 0 bases, with 25 bases between them. The CDR3 has 18 amino acids. CDR1 DFQATT and CDR2 SNEGSKA come from the germline V gene (reference sequence). Here the CDR3 DNA reads TGCAGTGCTGACACCCGGTGGCAGGCCCTAGACGCTAACTATGGCTACACCTTC. Encoded protein: CSADTRWQALDANYGYTF.

This clonotype was observed a single time. A single base separates this from a much larger clone, so it may be a read error. The gene calls are TRBV7-9 and TRBJ2-5, with 8 nucleotides matching TRBD1. Germline CDR1 SEHNR, CDR2 FQNEAQ (reference sequence). CDR3 size: 15 residues. Trimming cost V 5 bases and J 2 bases; bases outside gene matches: 7. CDR3 bases: TGTGCCAGCAGCCCTAGGACAGGGTGGCAAGAGACCCAGTACTTC. This translates into CASSPRTGWQETQYF. Full variable domain (remainder filled in from reference TRBV7-9 and TRBJ2-5): DTGVSQNPRHKITKRGQNVTFRCDPISEHNRLYWYRQTLGQGPEFLTYFQNEAQLEKSRLLSDRFSAERPKGSFSTLEIQRTEQGDSAMYLCASSPRTGWQETQYFGPGTRLLVL.

A remark on this clonotype: Relative to the germline gene, one junction end is altered; a read error may explain this. The V gene is TRBV5-1, the J gene TRBJ2-2, with 8 bases that match TRBD1. The germline CDR1 and CDR2 sequences are SGHRS and YFSETQ. The CDR3 sequence is 15 residues long. CDR3 sequence: CASTKGTGNTGELFF. Written as DNA, the CDR3 is TGTGCCAGCACCAAGGGGACAGGGAACACCGGGGAGCTGTTTTTT.

Worth noting for this clonotype: A read error may account for a junction end that differs from germline. This chain's CDR3 is CSAPKGGKDTEALF. Here the CDR3 DNA reads TGCAGTGCTCCTAAGGGGGGGAAGGACACTGAAGCTTTGTTT. V gene TRBV20-1 combines with J gene TRBJ1-1; possible D gene TRBD1, 6 bases. The germline V gene encodes CDR1 DFQATT and CDR2 SNEGSKA (reference sequence). The CDR3 is 14 amino acids.

A note on this clonotype: This sequence may be a read error, since a much larger clone differs from it by one base. The rearrangement joins TRBV12-3 or TRBV12-4 to TRBJ1-2; D perhaps matches TRBD1 (6 bases). The CDR3 sequence is 14 residues long. For the CDR3, the DNA is TGTGCCGGCAGTTTAGCGGAGGGGGGCTATGGCTACACCTTC. Protein: CAGSLAEGGYGYTF.

This clonotype was recorded many times. This sequence joins TRBV29-1 and TRBJ1-3; D not certain. The CDR3 sequence is 13 residues long. Looked up from germline, CDR1 is SQVTM and CDR2 is ANQGSEA. Trimming took 6 bases from V and 0 from J, leaving 9 bases between them. The CDR3 spells CSVEEDSGNTIYF. CDR3 sequence (DNA): TGCAGCGTAGAGGAGGACTCTGGAAACACCATATATTTT.

In this sample, this clonotype turned up many times. The chain has TRBV5-1 and TRBJ2-7; 8 bases align to TRBD1. The germline CDR1 and CDR2 sequences are SGHRS and YFSETQ. Germline trimming cut 7 bases from V and 6 bases from J; bases unmatched to any gene: 12. This CDR3 is 14 amino acids long. The CDR3 reads CASAVGQVGGEQYF. As DNA, the CDR3 is TGCGCCAGCGCCGTGGGACAGGTAGGTGGCGAGCAGTACTTC.

This clonotype occurred many times. The J gene is TRBJ1-1, the V gene TRBV7-2; 7 positions agree with TRBD1. CDR1 is SGHTA and CDR2 is FQGNSA in the germline V gene. CDR3 length: 14 residues. J was trimmed by 3 bases and V by 5 bases; bases with no gene match: 6. CDR3 loop: CASSQRTGDTEAFF. DNA of the CDR3: TGTGCCAGCAGCCAACGGACAGGCGACACTGAAGCTTTCTTT.

This chain links TRBV29-1 with TRBJ2-5; no definite D call. The CDR3 length is 9 residues. Trimming pared 7 bases from V and 5 bases from J, leaving 5 bases between. From germline, CDR1 is SQVTM and CDR2 ANQGSEA. The CDR3 coding sequence is TGCAGCGGGAGTGAGACCCAGTACTTC. Translating gives CSGSETQYF. Looking up the rest from reference TRBV29-1 and TRBJ2-5 gives the full variable domain: SAVISQKPSRDICQRGTSLTIQCQVDSQVTMMFWYRQQPGQSLTLIATANQGSEATYESGFVIDKFPISRPNLTFSTLTVSNMSPEDSSIYLCSGSETQYFGPGTRLLVL.

The rearrangement uses TRBV12-3 or TRBV12-4 and TRBJ1-1; 7 nucleotides match TRBD1. The CDR3 totals 15 residues. Trimming took 0 bases from V and 4 from J; bases not matched to a gene: 5. CDR3 residues: CASSLAQGGATEAFF. The CDR3 coding sequence is TGTGCCAGCAGTTTAGCCCAGGGGGGGGCCACTGAAGCTTTCTTT.

With respect to this clonotype: One junction end disagrees with the germline gene, perhaps due to a read error. The chain employs TRBV14 and TRBJ2-6; a weak D match, TRBD2 (5 bases). The CDR3 has 16 amino acids. Germline CDR1 reads SGHDN; CDR2 reads FVKESK. CDR3: CAGSTGKGPGANVLTF. The CDR3 DNA sequence: TGTGCCGGCAGCACGGGGAAGGGTCCTGGGGCCAACGTCCTGACTTTC.

V usage is TRBV20-1 and J usage is TRBJ2-1, with 12 bases identical to TRBD2. This CDR3 is 16 amino acids long. Trimming took 0 bases from V and 7 from J; bases not matched to a gene: 7. Germline V CDR1 and CDR2: DFQATT, SNEGSKA (reference sequence). DNA for the CDR3: TGCAGTGCTAGAGATGCGGCTAGCGGGAGGGAGAATGAGCAGTTCTTC. As protein: CSARDAASGRENEQFF.

This chain joins TRBV7-2 and TRBJ1-5; 9 bases match TRBD1. The germline CDR1 and CDR2 sequences are SGHTA and FQGNSA. This CDR3 has 15 amino acids. V lost 5 bases to trimming and J lost 6 bases; unmatched junction nucleotides: 8. The CDR3 loop reads CASSRGQGGSQPQHF. CDR3 nucleotide sequence: TGTGCCAGCAGCCGGGGACAGGGAGGGAGTCAGCCCCAGCATTTT. The complete variable domain, with remaining parts taken from reference TRBV7-2 and TRBJ1-5, reads GAGVSQSPSNKVTEKGKDVELRCDPISGHTALYWYRQSLGQGLEFLIYFQGNSAPDKSGLPSDRFSAERTGGSVSTLTIQRTQQEDSAVYLCASSRGQGGSQPQHFGDGTRLSIL.

This clonotype was counted a few times. The chain joins TRBV7-2 to TRBJ1-6; 12 nucleotides line up with TRBD1. Trimming cost V 4 bases and J 5 bases; bases outside gene matches: 12. CDR3 length: 19 amino acids. Per the germline V gene, CDR1 is SGHTA and CDR2 is FQGNSA. For the CDR3, the DNA is TGTGCCAGCAGCTCCCCGGGACAGGGGGCCAGACCTAATAATTCACCCCTCCACTTT. Protein product: CASSSPGQGARPNNSPLHF.

This clonotype showed up just a few times. The chain uses TRBV2 and TRBJ2-7; a possible D gene is TRBD2 (6 bases). In germline, CDR1 is SNHLY, CDR2 FYNNEI. The CDR3 is 14 residues long. Trimming shortened V by 1 base and J by 2 bases, and 9 bases separated the two germline ends. The CDR3 reads CASSEVGSAYEQYF. The CDR3 DNA follows: TGTGCCAGCAGTGAAGTCGGGAGTGCCTACGAGCAGTACTTC.

J is TRBJ2-7 and V is TRBV10-3, with 8 nucleotides matching TRBD1. Germline CDR1 ENHRY, CDR2 SYGVKD. Germline trimming cut 6 bases from V and 12 bases from J; bases unmatched to any gene: 4. The CDR3 contains 10 residues. The CDR3 DNA sequence: TGTGCCATCAGGGACAGGGTTGGGTACTTC. Translating it yields CAIRDRVGYF.

This clonotype was seen a few times. The chain couples TRBV5-1 to TRBJ1-1; unclear D gene. Germline CDR1 SGHRS, CDR2 YFSETQ. The CDR3 covers 15 residues. Trimming left V 4 bases short and J 4 bases short, with 17 bases between. CDR3 sequence (DNA): TGCGCCAGCAGCCAAGTTGGGGATTGGAGCACTGAAGCTTTCTTT. The encoded protein is CASSQVGDWSTEAFF.

V gene TRBV20-1 combines with J gene TRBJ2-5, with D unclear. V gave up 4 bases and J gave up 0 bases, with 9 bases separating them. Germline V CDR1 and CDR2: DFQATT, SNEGSKA (reference sequence). The CDR3 runs to 13 residues. The CDR3 DNA sequence: TGCAGTGCTACGGTCGTTAACCAAGAGACCCAGTACTTC. Translating gives CSATVVNQETQYF.

The J gene is TRBJ1-2, the V gene TRBV15; TRBD1 matches 8 bases. V gave up 1 base and J gave up 7 bases; unmatched junction bases: 5. This CDR3 region has 14 residues. Germline CDR1 reads LNHNV; CDR2 reads YYDKDF (reference sequence). Written as DNA, the CDR3 is TGTGCCACCAGCAGAGGGACAGGGTTAGGTGGCTACACCTTC. Translating gives CATSRGTGLGGYTF.

On this clonotype: This may be a read error: a much more frequent sequence differs by one nucleotide. This chain joins TRBV10-3 and TRBJ1-6; D is possibly TRBD1 (6 bases). The CDR3 contains 13 residues. The V gene's germline CDR1 is ENHRY and CDR2 SYGVKD. V was pared by 6 bases and J by 9 bases, with 12 bases between. The CDR3 loop reads CAIRPGAPSPLHF. CDR3 bases: TGTGCCATCAGACCAGGGGCGCCTTCACCCCTCCACTTT.

V and J are TRBV12-3 or TRBV12-4 and TRBJ2-7; the match to TRBD2 covers 11 bases. The CDR3 is 14 amino acids. Germline trimming cut 4 bases from V and 5 bases from J; bases unmatched to any gene: 4. CDR3 sequence reads: CASSYASGRNEQYF. CDR3 nucleotide sequence: TGTGCCAGCAGTTACGCTAGCGGGAGGAACGAGCAGTACTTC.

The rearrangement links TRBV9 to TRBJ1-6; a weak D match, TRBD1 (5 bases). Trimming pared 0 bases from V and 14 bases from J, leaving 12 bases between. CDR1 is SGDLS and CDR2 is YYNGEE in the germline V gene. The CDR3 is 13 amino acids. The CDR3 coding sequence is TGTGCCAGCAGCGTAGCGGAGGGGCTTTCCCTCCACTTT. Its translation: CASSVAEGLSLHF.

Concerning this clonotype itself: Because the CDR3 is missing its conserved closing phenylalanine or tryptophan, this is likely a read error. No DNA is shown, since the ends of the CDR3 on it are uncertain; the CDR3 is the one TCRdb lists. The chain combines TRBV29-1 with TRBJ1-1. The CDR3 length is 8 residues, termini included. The germline V gene encodes CDR1 SQVTM and CDR2 ANQGSEA. CDR3 sequence: CSVAGSAG.

Many counts were recorded for this clonotype. J is TRBJ1-1 and V is TRBV19; D is ambiguous. This CDR3 contains 16 residues. CDR1 is LNHDA and CDR2 is SQIVND in the germline V gene (reference sequence). Trimming took 0 bases from V and 2 from J, leaving 13 bases between them. The CDR3 DNA reads as TGTGCCAGTAGTATAGACCCACTACGGAGCAACACTGAAGCTTTCTTT. It translates to CASSIDPLRSNTEAFF.

At least ten counts were recorded for this clonotype. The chain has TRBV7-8 and TRBJ2-7; 7 bases are shared with TRBD2. The V and J ends lost 6 bases and 3 bases, in that order; junction bases with no gene match: 5. The CDR3 is made up of 13 amino acids. In germline, CDR1 is SGHVS, CDR2 FQNEAQ. The CDR3 DNA sequence: TGTGCCAGCAGTCGCGGGAGCATCTACGAGCAGTACTTC. Its translation is CASSRGSIYEQYF.

V usage is TRBV2 and J usage is TRBJ2-7; D remains ambiguous. The DNA end is more similar to TRBJ2-1, so the J call may be wrong. This CDR3 comprises 12 residues. CDR1 SNHLY and CDR2 FYNNEI come from the germline V gene. The CDR3 region has the DNA TGTGCCAGCAGCGAGACCCATCGGGAGCAGTTCTTC. Amino acid sequence: CASSETHREQFF.

This clonotype was counted at least ten times. J is TRBJ1-1 and V is TRBV19, with D possibly matching TRBD1 (5 bases). Germline V gene sequence: CDR1 LNHDA, CDR2 SQIVND (reference sequence). The V end lost 4 bases, the J end lost 1 base, and 13 bases lay between the germline ends. The CDR3 extends over 15 amino acids. CDR3 DNA: TGTGCCAGTAGTACGTCCGGGACGCCGAACACTGAAGCTTTCTTT. It translates to CASSTSGTPNTEAFF.

Written as DNA, the CDR3 is TGTGCCAGCAGTTTACCAGGGGGGAGGGGAAACAATCAGCCCCAGCATTTT. It encodes CASSLPGGRGNNQPQHF. The chain has TRBV28 and TRBJ1-5, with 7 nucleotides matching TRBD1. Germline V CDR1 and CDR2: MDHEN, SYDVKM. The CDR3 consists of 17 residues. V was pared by 2 bases and J by 3 bases, with 10 bases of the junction left unmatched. Full variable domain (missing parts from reference TRBV28 and TRBJ1-5): DVKVTQSSRYLVKRTGEKVFLECVQDMDHENMFWYRQDPGLGLRLIYFSYDVKMKEKGDIPEGYSVSREKKERFSLILESASTNQTSMYLCASSLPGGRGNNQPQHFGDGTRLSIL.